The clone carrying this TCR beta chain has only a few counts. Patients from Seattle were sampled longitudinally, starting during active infection. This entry belongs to a study of blood T cell repertoires in COVID-19. For the study at large: Donors in the United States, Italy and Spain gave samples during acute or convalescent COVID-19. T cells, B-cell-depleted T cells, or PBMCs supplied cDNA or gDNA.

The protocol was immunoSEQ multiplex PCR, while the TCRdb copy is restricted to in-frame clones and leaves out a portion. The sample consists of 180,000 or so clones, approximately 83% of them appearing once. The V gene end was trimmed by 7 bases and the J gene end by 6 bases; junction bases not matched to a gene: 16. The germline V gene encodes CDR1 SNHLY and CDR2 FYNNEI. The CDR3 is 16 amino acids. This clonotype was sampled from a woman aged 40 to 55 with COVID-19, enrolled during active disease. The sequenced sample consisted of peripheral blood. The chain recombines TRBV2 with TRBJ1-2; 8 nucleotides match TRBD1. Here the CDR3 reads CASTTRGTGGGNGYTF. DNA for the CDR3: TGTGCCAGCACTACCCGCGGAACAGGGGGTGGTAATGGCTACACCTTC. Together with reference TRBV2 and TRBJ1-2, the CDR3 gives the full variable domain: EPEVTQTPSHQVTQMGQEVILRCVPISNHLYFYWYRQILGQKVEFLVSFYNNEISEKSEIFDDQFSVERPDGSNFTLKIRSTKLEDSAMYFCASTTRGTGGGNGYTFGSGTRLTVV.